These T cell receptor beta chains were read from a single sample in a study of Ad26.COV2.S vaccination and SARS-CoV-2 variants. TCRdb's copy holds only in-frame clones and misses some; the assay was immunoSEQ multiplex PCR. The sample consists of hundreds of thousands of clones, 80% to 90% of them appearing once. This sample comprised peripheral blood, obtained in a trial of Ad26.COV2.S vaccine versus placebo. The source is a person aged 18-60 years who received the Ad26.COV2.S COVID-19 vaccine or a placebo. Each CDR3 is given with its conserved first and last residue. The order of the fields is CDR3 protein, CDR3 DNA, clone size, J gene, D gene, V gene. A D gene is named only where the DNA matches it firmly. Size values are once, few and many counts, or a class for expanded clones, and some rows have none.

CDR3: CASSQRIRGQSGANVLTF; DNA: TGTGCCAGCAGCCAACGCATACGGGGGCAGTCTGGGGCCAACGTCCTGACTTTC; size: -; J: TRBJ2-6; D: -; V: TRBV4-2
CDR3: CATSDVGGYQPQHF; DNA: TGTGCCACCAGTGATGTTGGGGGCTATCAGCCCCAGCATTTT; size: -; J: TRBJ1-5; D: -; V: TRBV24-1
CDR3: CASSPTHSPGLAGLETQYF; DNA: TGTGCCAGCTCACCAACCCACAGCCCGGGACTAGCGGGGTTAGAGACCCAGTACTTC; size: -; J: TRBJ2-5; D: TRBD2; V: TRBV18
CDR3: CASSVDGEFSGNTIYF; DNA: TGTGCCAGCAGCGTAGATGGAGAGTTCTCTGGAAACACCATATATTTT; size: -; J: TRBJ1-3; D: -; V: TRBV9
CDR3: CASGPGLADNEQFF; DNA: TGTGCCAGTGGCCCGGGACTGGCGGACAATGAGCAGTTCTTC; size: -; J: TRBJ2-1; D: -; V: TRBV9
CDR3: CAISESPGYGYTF; DNA: TGTGCCATCAGTGAGAGTCCAGGCTATGGCTACACCTTC; size: -; J: TRBJ1-2; D: -; V: TRBV10-3
CDR3: CASRPRQTWGYNEQFF; DNA: TGTGCCAGCAGACCTCGACAGACTTGGGGATACAATGAGCAGTTCTTC; size: -; J: TRBJ2-1; D: -; V: TRBV5-5
CDR3: CASQGWEGSRPQHF; DNA: TGTGCCAGCCAGGGGTGGGAGGGATCGCGGCCCCAGCATTTT; size: few; J: TRBJ1-5; D: -; V: TRBV6-5
CDR3: CASTSQVNTEAFF; DNA: TGTGCCAGCACCTCCCAGGTGAACACTGAAGCTTTCTTT; size: -; J: TRBJ1-1; D: -; V: TRBV12-3/TRBV12-4
CDR3: CASSQSGTGINQPQHF; DNA: TGTGCCAGCAGCCAATCCGGGACAGGGATCAATCAGCCCCAGCATTTT; size: once; J: TRBJ1-5; D: TRBD1; V: TRBV3-1/TRBV3-2
CDR3: CASSVADLRETQYF; DNA: TGCGCCAGCTCGGTGGCGGACCTCCGTGAGACCCAGTACTTC; size: -; J: TRBJ2-5; D: -; V: TRBV5-1
CDR3: CASSLDTHGLETQYF; DNA: TGCGCCAGCAGCCTGGACACGCATGGATTAGAGACCCAGTACTTC; size: -; J: TRBJ2-5; D: -; V: TRBV5-1
CDR3: CASRLAGGVYEQYF; DNA: TGTGCAAGTCGCTTAGCCGGGGGGGTTTACGAGCAGTACTTC; size: -; J: TRBJ2-7; D: -; V: TRBV12-2
CDR3: CASGSLKTSGSYNEQFF; DNA: TGTGCTAGTGGTTCGTTAAAGACTAGCGGGAGCTACAATGAGCAGTTCTTC; size: -; J: TRBJ2-1; D: TRBD2; V: TRBV12-5
CDR3: CASSIGGYSNQPQHF; DNA: TGTGCCAGTAGTATAGGGGGATATAGCAATCAGCCCCAGCATTTT; size: -; J: TRBJ1-5; D: -; V: TRBV19
CDR3: CASSRDSTTGELFF; DNA: TGTGCCAGCAGCCGGGACAGCACCACCGGGGAGCTGTTTTTT; size: -; J: TRBJ2-2; D: TRBD1; V: TRBV9
CDR3: CASSQGQGAFYNSPLHF; DNA: TGTGCCAGCAGCCAAGGACAGGGGGCGTTCTATAATTCACCCCTCCACTTT; size: -; J: TRBJ1-6; D: TRBD1; V: TRBV3-1/TRBV3-2
CDR3: CASRVNRNEKLFF; DNA: TGTGCCAGCAGGGTGAACCGTAATGAAAAACTGTTTTTT; size: -; J: TRBJ1-4; D: -; V: TRBV6-5
CDR3: CASSSVAGGLYEQYF; DNA: TGTGCCAGCAGCTCCGTAGCGGGGGGGCTGTACGAGCAGTACTTC; size: -; J: TRBJ2-7; D: TRBD2; V: TRBV7-2
CDR3: CASSLAAGANTGELFF; DNA: TGTGCCAGCAGCTTGGCCGCGGGGGCCAACACCGGGGAGCTGTTTTTT; size: -; J: TRBJ2-2; D: -; V: TRBV7-3
CDR3: CASSLETGIAGELFF; DNA: TGTGCCAGCAGCTTAGAGACAGGGATCGCCGGGGAGCTGTTTTTT; size: -; J: TRBJ2-2; D: TRBD1; V: TRBV7-2
CDR3: CASSRHGSPLHF; DNA: TGTGCCAGCAGTAGGCACGGGTCACCCCTCCACTTT; size: -; J: TRBJ1-6; D: -; V: TRBV28
CDR3: CASSPGPKTPYGYTF; DNA: TGCGCCAGCAGCCCGGGACCGAAAACCCCCTATGGCTACACCTTC; size: -; J: TRBJ1-2; D: -; V: TRBV4-3
CDR3: CASSPRRQGFHEQYF; DNA: TGTGCCAGCAGCCCGAGGCGACAGGGGTTCCACGAGCAGTACTTC; size: -; J: TRBJ2-7; D: TRBD1; V: TRBV5-4
CDR3: CASSQGRRPITDTQYF; DNA: TGCGCCAGCAGCCAAGGGCGGCGCCCCATCACAGATACGCAGTATTTT; size: -; J: TRBJ2-3; D: -; V: TRBV4-3
CDR3: CASSLRQGAKHEQYF; DNA: TGCGCCAGCAGCTTAAGACAGGGGGCGAAGCACGAGCAGTACTTC; size: -; J: TRBJ2-7; D: TRBD1; V: TRBV5-1
CDR3: CASSRTGNYGYTF; DNA: TGTGCCAGCAGTCGTACAGGGAACTATGGCTACACCTTC; size: -; J: TRBJ1-2; D: -; V: TRBV6-2/TRBV6-3
CDR3: CASRTSGRDTQYF; DNA: TGTGCCAGCCGGACTAGCGGGAGAGATACGCAGTATTTT; size: -; J: TRBJ2-3; D: TRBD2; V: TRBV5-4
CDR3: CASSRGLNEQFF; DNA: TGTGCCAGCAGTCGAGGACTCAATGAGCAGTTCTTC; size: once; J: TRBJ2-1; D: -; V: TRBV6-5
CDR3: CASSQDGGGGHGYGYTF; DNA: TGCGCCAGCAGCCAAGATGGGGGAGGGGGGCATGGCTATGGCTACACCTTC; size: -; J: TRBJ1-2; D: -; V: TRBV4-3
CDR3: CASSPDRATEAFF; DNA: TGTGCCAGCAGCCCCGACAGGGCGACTGAAGCTTTCTTT; size: -; J: TRBJ1-1; D: TRBD1; V: TRBV13
CDR3: CASSVTGEGEKLFF; DNA: TGTGCCAGCAGCGTAACAGGGGAGGGTGAAAAACTGTTTTTT; size: -; J: TRBJ1-4; D: TRBD1; V: TRBV9
CDR3: CASSQVIRAETQYF; DNA: TGCGCCAGCAGCCAAGTTATCAGGGCGGAGACCCAGTACTTC; size: -; J: TRBJ2-5; D: -; V: TRBV4-1
CDR3: CASSLLSETVGYGYTF; DNA: TGTGCCAGCAGTCTCCTCTCGGAAACCGTGGGCTATGGCTACACCTTC; size: few; J: TRBJ1-2; D: -; V: TRBV6-6
CDR3: CASSPEQGRYTEAFF; DNA: TGTGCCAGCTCACCTGAACAGGGGAGGTACACTGAAGCTTTCTTT; size: once; J: TRBJ1-1; D: TRBD1; V: TRBV18
CDR3: CASSEVPVMNTEAFF; DNA: TGTGCCAGCAGTGAAGTTCCGGTTATGAACACTGAAGCTTTCTTT; size: -; J: TRBJ1-1; D: -; V: TRBV6-1
CDR3: CASSPGNRGTGNTIYF; DNA: TGTGCCAGCAGCCCCGGCAACAGGGGAACTGGAAACACCATATATTTT; size: -; J: TRBJ1-3; D: TRBD1; V: TRBV5-6
CDR3: CASRLAGSLSGNTIYF; DNA: TGTGCCAGCAGATTAGCCGGCAGCCTCTCTGGAAACACCATATATTTT; size: -; J: TRBJ1-3; D: -; V: TRBV7-2
CDR3: CASSQDPGLAGGRTQYF; DNA: TGTGCCAGCAGCCAAGATCCGGGACTAGCGGGTGGGAGGACGCAGTATTTT; size: -; J: TRBJ2-3; D: TRBD2; V: TRBV4-2
CDR3: CASSADRLREEDNEQFF; DNA: TGTGCCAGCAGCGCCGATCGTCTGCGGGAGGAGGACAATGAGCAGTTCTTC; size: once; J: TRBJ2-1; D: TRBD2; V: TRBV9
CDR3: CASSFREGVYGYTF; DNA: TGTGCCAGCAGCTTCCGTGAAGGAGTCTATGGCTACACCTTC; size: -; J: TRBJ1-2; D: -; V: TRBV6-5
CDR3: CASSQFSLGSTDTQYF; DNA: TGTGCCAGCAGCCAATTTTCCCTAGGTTCCACAGATACGCAGTATTTT; size: -; J: TRBJ2-3; D: -; V: TRBV4-2
CDR3: CASRRTGANGELFF; DNA: TGCGCCAGCAGGAGGACAGGGGCGAACGGGGAGCTGTTTTTT; size: -; J: TRBJ2-2; D: TRBD1; V: TRBV5-1
CDR3: CASIARPKNIQYF; DNA: TGCGCCAGCATTGCACGGCCCAAAAACATTCAGTACTTC; size: -; J: TRBJ2-4; D: -; V: TRBV23-1
CDR3: CASSLLADGEEEQFF; DNA: TGTGCCAGCAGCTTACTAGCGGACGGGGAGGAAGAGCAGTTCTTC; size: -; J: TRBJ2-1; D: TRBD2; V: TRBV7-9